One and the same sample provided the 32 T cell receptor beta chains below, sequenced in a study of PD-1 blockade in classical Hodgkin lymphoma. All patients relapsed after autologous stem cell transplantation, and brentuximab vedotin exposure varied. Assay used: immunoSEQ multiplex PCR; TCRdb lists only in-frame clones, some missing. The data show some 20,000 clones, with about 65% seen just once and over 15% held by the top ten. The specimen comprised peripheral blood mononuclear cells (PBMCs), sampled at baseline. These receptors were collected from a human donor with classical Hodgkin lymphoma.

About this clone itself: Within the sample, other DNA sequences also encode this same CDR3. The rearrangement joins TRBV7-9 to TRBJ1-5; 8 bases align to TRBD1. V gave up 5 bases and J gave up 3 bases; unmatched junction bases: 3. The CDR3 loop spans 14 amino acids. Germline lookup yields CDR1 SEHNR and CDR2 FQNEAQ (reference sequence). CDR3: CASSLTGANQPQHF. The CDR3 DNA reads TGTGCCAGCAGCCTGACAGGGGCCAATCAGCCCCAGCATTTT. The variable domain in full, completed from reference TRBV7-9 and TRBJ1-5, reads DTGVSQNPRHKITKRGQNVTFRCDPISEHNRLYWYRQTLGQGPEFLTYFQNEAQLEKSRLLSDRFSAERPKGSFSTLEIQRTEQGDSAMYLCASSLTGANQPQHFGDGTRLSIL.

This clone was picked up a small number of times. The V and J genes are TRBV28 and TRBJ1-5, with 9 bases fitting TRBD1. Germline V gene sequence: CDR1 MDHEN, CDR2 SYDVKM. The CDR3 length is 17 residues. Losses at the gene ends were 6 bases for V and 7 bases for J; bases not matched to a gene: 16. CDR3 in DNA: TGTGCCAGCAGGCCGGGACAGGGTTTTCGGTCAGGACAGCCCCAGCATTTT. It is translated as CASRPGQGFRSGQPQHF.

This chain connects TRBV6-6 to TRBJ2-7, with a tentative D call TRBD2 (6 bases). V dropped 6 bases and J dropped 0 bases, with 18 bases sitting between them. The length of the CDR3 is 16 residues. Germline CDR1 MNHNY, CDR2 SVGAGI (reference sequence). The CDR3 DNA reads TGTGCCAGCAGCCCCCGGAGGGGTTCCTTCTCCTACGAGCAGTACTTC. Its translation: CASSPRRGSFSYEQYF.

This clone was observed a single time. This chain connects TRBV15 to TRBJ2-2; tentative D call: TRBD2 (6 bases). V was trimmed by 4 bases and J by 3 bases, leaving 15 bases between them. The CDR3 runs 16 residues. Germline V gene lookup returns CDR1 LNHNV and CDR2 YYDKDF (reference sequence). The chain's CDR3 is CATSNGRGGDTGELFF. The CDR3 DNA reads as TGTGCCACCAGCAACGGACGAGGAGGGGACACCGGGGAGCTGTTTTTT. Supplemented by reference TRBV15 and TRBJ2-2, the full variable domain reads DAMVIQNPRYQVTQFGKPVTLSCSQTLNHNVMYWYQQKSSQAPKLLFHYYDKDFNNEADTPDNFQSRRPNTSFCFLDIRSPGLGDTAMYLCATSNGRGGDTGELFFGEGSRLTVL.

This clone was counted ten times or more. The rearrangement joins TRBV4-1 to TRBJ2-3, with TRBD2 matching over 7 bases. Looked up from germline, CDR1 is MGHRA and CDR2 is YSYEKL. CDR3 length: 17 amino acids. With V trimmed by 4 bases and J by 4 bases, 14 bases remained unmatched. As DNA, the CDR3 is TGCGCCAGCAGCCTTAAGCCGTCTAGCGGTGGTGCAGATACGCAGTATTTT. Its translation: CASSLKPSSGGADTQYF.

The DNA of the CDR3 is TGTGCCAGCATCCAAATGACAGATAATTCACCCCTCCACTTT. Protein: CASIQMTDNSPLHF. This rearrangement joins TRBV6-6 to TRBJ1-6; tentatively, D is TRBD1 (5 bases). The CDR3 length is 14 residues. The germline gives CDR1 MNHNY, CDR2 SVGAGI (reference sequence). V lost 7 bases, J lost 5 bases, and 12 bases lay in between.

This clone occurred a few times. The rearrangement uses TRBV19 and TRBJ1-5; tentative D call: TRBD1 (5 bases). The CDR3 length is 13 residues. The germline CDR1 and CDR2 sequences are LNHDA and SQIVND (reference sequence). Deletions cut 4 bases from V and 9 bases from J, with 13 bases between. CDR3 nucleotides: TGTGCCAGTAGTACCCTAGGGCAGGGGCCCCAGCATTTT. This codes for CASSTLGQGPQHF.

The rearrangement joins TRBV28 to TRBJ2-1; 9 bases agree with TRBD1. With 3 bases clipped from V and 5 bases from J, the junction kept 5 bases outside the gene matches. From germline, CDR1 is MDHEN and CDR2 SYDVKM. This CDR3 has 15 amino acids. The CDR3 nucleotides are TGTGCCAGCAGTTTTATCGGGACAGGGAACAATGAGCAGTTCTTC. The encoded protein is CASSFIGTGNNEQFF. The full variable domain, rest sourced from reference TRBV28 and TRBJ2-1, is DVKVTQSSRYLVKRTGEKVFLECVQDMDHENMFWYRQDPGLGLRLIYFSYDVKMKEKGDIPEGYSVSREKKERFSLILESASTNQTSMYLCASSFIGTGNNEQFFGPGTRLTVL.

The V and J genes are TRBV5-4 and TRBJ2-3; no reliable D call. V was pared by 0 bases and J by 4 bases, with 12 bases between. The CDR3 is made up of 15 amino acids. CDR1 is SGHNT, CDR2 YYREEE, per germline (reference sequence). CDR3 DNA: TGTGCCAGCAGCTTGGGGTTTAGGGCCGCAGATACGCAGTATTTT. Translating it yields CASSLGFRAADTQYF.

The CDR3 reads CASSLSQGPFNEQFF. In DNA, the CDR3 is TGTGCCAGCAGCTTATCACAGGGGCCCTTTAATGAGCAGTTCTTC. This chain uses TRBV11-2 with TRBJ2-1, with 7 nucleotides matching TRBD1. The ends lost 2 bases at V and 7 bases at J; junction bases unmatched: 8. CDR3 size: 15 residues. Germline-derived CDR1 and CDR2 are SGHAT and FQNNGV.

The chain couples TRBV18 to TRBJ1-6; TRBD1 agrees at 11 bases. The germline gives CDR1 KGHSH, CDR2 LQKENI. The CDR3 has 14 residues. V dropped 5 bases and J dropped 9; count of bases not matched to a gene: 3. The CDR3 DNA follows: TGTGCCAGCTCATCTGGGACAGGGGGTTCACCCCTCCACTTT. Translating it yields CASSSGTGGSPLHF.

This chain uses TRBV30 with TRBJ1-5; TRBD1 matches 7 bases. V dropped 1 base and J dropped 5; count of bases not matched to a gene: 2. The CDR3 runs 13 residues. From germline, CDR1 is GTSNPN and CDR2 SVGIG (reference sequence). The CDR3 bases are TGTGCCTGGAGTGCAGGGGGGGATCAGCCCCAGCATTTT. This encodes CAWSAGGDQPQHF.

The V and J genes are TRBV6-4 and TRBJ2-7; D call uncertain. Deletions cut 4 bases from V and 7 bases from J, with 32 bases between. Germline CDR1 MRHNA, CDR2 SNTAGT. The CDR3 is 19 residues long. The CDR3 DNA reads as TGTGCCAGCAGTGTCGAGGAGATTAGTCAAGACACGTTCCTATATGAGCAGTACGTC. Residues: CASSVEEISQDTFLYEQYV.

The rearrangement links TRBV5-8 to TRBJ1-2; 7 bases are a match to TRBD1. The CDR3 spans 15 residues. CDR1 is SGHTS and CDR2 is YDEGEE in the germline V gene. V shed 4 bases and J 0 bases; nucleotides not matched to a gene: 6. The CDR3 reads CASSGDSISNYGYTF. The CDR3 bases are TGTGCCAGCAGCGGGGACAGTATTTCTAACTATGGCTACACCTTC. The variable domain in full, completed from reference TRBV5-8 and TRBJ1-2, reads EAGVTQSPTHLIKTRGQQATLRCSPISGHTSVYWYQQALGLGLQFLLWYDEGEERNRGNFPPRFSGRQFPNYSSELNVNALELEDSALYLCASSGDSISNYGYTFGSGTRLTVV.

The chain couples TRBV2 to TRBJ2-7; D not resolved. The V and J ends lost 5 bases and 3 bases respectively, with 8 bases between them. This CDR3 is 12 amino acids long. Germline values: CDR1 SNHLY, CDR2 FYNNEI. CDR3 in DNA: TGTGCCAGCAGTCCAGACATCTACGAGCAGTACGTC. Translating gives CASSPDIYEQYV.

The CDR3 DNA is TGTGCCAGCAGTTTAAGAGTCGAAAAACTGTTTTTT. Protein product: CASSLRVEKLFF. The chain is built from TRBV28 and TRBJ1-4; no reliable D call. This CDR3 comprises 12 residues. Trimming pared 2 bases from V and 8 bases from J, leaving 6 bases between. Looked up from germline, CDR1 is MDHEN and CDR2 is SYDVKM.

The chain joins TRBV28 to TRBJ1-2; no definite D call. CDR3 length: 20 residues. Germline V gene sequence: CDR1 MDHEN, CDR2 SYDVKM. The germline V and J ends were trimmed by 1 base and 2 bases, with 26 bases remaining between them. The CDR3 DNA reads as TGTGCCAGCAGTTTATTGGGCGATCCGGCCGGGAAAGAGGAGAACTATGGCTACACCTTC. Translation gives CASSLLGDPAGKEENYGYTF.

The CDR3: CASSEGGPLGNEQFF. DNA of the CDR3: TGCGCCAGCAGTGAGGGGGGGCCCTTGGGCAATGAGCAGTTCTTC. The chain is built from TRBV10-1 and TRBJ2-1; the D gene could be TRBD1 or TRBD2 (6 bases each). The length of the CDR3 is 15 residues. Trimming removed 2 bases at V and 6 bases at J, with 14 bases between. The germline gives CDR1 WNHNN, CDR2 SYGVQD (reference sequence).

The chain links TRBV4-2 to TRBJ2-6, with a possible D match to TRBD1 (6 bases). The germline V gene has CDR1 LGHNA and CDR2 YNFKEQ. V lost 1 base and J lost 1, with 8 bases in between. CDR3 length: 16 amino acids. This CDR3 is CASSQAQGSGANVLTF. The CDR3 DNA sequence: TGTGCCAGCAGCCAAGCACAGGGTTCTGGGGCCAACGTCCTGACTTTC.

The CDR3 spells CASSWVLAATGEQFF. As DNA, the CDR3 is TGTGCCAGTAGTTGGGTGCTAGCGGCTACGGGTGAGCAGTTCTTC. J is TRBJ2-1 and V is TRBV19; TRBD2 matches at 7 bases. J gave up 9 bases and V 5 bases, and 13 bases lay outside the gene matches. The V gene's germline CDR1 is LNHDA and CDR2 SQIVND (reference sequence). This CDR3 has 15 residues.

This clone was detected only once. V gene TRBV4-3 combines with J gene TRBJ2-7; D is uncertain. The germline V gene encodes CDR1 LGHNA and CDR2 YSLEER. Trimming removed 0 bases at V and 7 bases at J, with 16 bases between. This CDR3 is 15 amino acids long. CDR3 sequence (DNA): TGCGCCAGCAGCCAAGATTTCATGCGAAGTGGTGAGCAGTACTTC. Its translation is CASSQDFMRSGEQYF.

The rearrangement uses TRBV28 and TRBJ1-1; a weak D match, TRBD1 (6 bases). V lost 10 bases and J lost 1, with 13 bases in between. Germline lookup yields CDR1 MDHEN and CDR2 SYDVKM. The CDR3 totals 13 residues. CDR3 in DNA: TGTGCCACCCTTGGGGGCGCGAACACTGAAGCTTTCTTT. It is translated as CATLGGANTEAFF.

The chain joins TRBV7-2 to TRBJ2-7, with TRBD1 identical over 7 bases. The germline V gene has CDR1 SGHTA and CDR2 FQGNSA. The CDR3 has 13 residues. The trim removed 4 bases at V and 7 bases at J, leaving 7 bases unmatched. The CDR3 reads CASSSGQAGEQYF. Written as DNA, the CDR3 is TGTGCCAGCAGCTCCGGACAGGCGGGTGAGCAGTACTTC.

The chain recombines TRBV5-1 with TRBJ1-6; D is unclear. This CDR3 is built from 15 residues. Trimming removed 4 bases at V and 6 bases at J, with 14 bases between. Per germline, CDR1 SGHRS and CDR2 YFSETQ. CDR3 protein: CASSAARSSNSPLHF. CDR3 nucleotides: TGCGCCAGCAGCGCCGCGAGAAGTAGTAATTCACCCCTCCACTTT. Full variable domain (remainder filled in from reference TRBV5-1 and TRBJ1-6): KAGVTQTPRYLIKTRGQQVTLSCSPISGHRSVSWYQQTPGQGLQFLFEYFSETQRNKGNFPGRFSGRQFSNSRSEMNVSTLELGDSALYLCASSAARSSNSPLHFGNGTRLTVT.

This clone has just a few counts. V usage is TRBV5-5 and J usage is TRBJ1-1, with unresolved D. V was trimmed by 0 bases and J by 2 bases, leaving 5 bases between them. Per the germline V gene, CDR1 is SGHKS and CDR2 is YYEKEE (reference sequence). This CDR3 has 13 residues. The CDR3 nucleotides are TGTGCCAGCAGCTTGGGAGGAAACACTGAAGCTTTCTTT. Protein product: CASSLGGNTEAFF.

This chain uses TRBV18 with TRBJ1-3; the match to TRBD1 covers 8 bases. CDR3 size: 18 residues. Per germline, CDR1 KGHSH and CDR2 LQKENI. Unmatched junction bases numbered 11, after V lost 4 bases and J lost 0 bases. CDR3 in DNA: TGTGCCAGCTCACTCACTTTCCCGGACAGGGTCTCTGGAAACACCATATATTTT. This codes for CASSLTFPDRVSGNTIYF.

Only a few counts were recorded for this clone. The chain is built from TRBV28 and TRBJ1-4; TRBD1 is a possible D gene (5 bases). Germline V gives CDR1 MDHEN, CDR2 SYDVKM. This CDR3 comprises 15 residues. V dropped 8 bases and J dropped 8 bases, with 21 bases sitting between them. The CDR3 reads CASASPPGLFEKLFF. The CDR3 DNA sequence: TGTGCCAGCGCTTCCCCTCCGGGACTTTTCGAAAAACTGTTTTTT. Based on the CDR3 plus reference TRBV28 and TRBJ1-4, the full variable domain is DVKVTQSSRYLVKRTGEKVFLECVQDMDHENMFWYRQDPGLGLRLIYFSYDVKMKEKGDIPEGYSVSREKKERFSLILESASTNQTSMYLCASASPPGLFEKLFFGSGTQLSVL.

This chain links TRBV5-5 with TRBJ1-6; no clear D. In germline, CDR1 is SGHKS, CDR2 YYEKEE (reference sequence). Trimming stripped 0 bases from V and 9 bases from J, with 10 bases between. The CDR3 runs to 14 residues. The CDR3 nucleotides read TGTGCCAGCAGCTTGGAGGAAGGGATTTCACCCCTCCACTTT. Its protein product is CASSLEEGISPLHF.

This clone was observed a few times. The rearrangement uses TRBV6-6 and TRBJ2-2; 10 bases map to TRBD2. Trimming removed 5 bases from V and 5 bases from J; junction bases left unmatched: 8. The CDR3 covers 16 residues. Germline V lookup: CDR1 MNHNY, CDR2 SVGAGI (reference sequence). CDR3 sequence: CASSSIAGGGTGELFF. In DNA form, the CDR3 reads TGTGCCAGCAGTAGTATAGCGGGAGGAGGGACCGGGGAGCTGTTTTTT.

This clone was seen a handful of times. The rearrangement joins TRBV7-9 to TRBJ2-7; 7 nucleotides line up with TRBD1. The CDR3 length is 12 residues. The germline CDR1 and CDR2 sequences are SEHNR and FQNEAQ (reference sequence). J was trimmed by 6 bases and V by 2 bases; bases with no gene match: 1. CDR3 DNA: TGTGCCAGCAGCTTAACAGGGGCCGAGCAGTACTTC. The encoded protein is CASSLTGAEQYF.

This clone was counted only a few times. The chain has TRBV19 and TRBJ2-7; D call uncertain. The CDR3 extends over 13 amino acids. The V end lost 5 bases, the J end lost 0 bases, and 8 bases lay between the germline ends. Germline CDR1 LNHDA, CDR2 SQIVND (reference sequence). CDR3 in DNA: TGTGCCAGTAGTCGCACTTACTCCTACGAGCAGTACTTC. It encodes CASSRTYSYEQYF. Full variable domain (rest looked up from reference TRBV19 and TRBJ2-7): DGGITQSPKYLFRKEGQNVTLSCEQNLNHDAMYWYRQDPGQGLRLIYYSQIVNDFQKGDIAEGYSVSREKKESFPLTVTSAQKNPTAFYLCASSRTYSYEQYFGPGTRLTVT.

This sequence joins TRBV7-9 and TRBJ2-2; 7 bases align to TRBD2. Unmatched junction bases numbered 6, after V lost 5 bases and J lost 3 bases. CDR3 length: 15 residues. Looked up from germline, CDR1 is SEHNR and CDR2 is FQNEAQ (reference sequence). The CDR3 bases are TGTGCCAGCAGCGGGAGGGAGGAGGACACCGGGGAGCTGTTTTTT. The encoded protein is CASSGREEDTGELFF.